The sequence of this TCR beta chain was determined in a study of T cells after yellow fever vaccination. About the research overall: SMART-Seq v4 Ultra Low Input prepared the low-cell-number fractions.

In its sample, this clonotype was seen many times. The antigen remains unidentified. TCRdb analysed the 5' RACE reads with MiXCR anew, one entry per CDR3 protein. The sample consists of 300,000 to 450,000 distinct CDR3 sequences, approximately 6% of them appearing once. CDR3 size: 15 residues. Per the germline V gene, CDR1 is LGHNA and CDR2 is YSLEER. V was clipped by 4 bases and J by 0 bases; unmatched bases: 5. Overall study results and limits: FACS-sorted repertoires might harbor abundant contaminating clonotypes from the bulk population. In post-booster samples, most primary-vaccination clones reappeared (approximately 96% CD4, 70% to 90% CD8). Researchers noted that a small share of clonotypes showed up in both CD4 and CD8 compartments.

This material consisted of PBMCs, taken 5 days after the yellow fever booster vaccination. The V call is TRBV4-3, the J call TRBJ2-7; TRBD1 agrees at 8 bases. This receptor was identified in a man aged 25-45 years who received the YFV17D yellow fever vaccine. The CDR3: CASSPDRGFSYEQYF. The DNA for the CDR3 is TGCGCCAGCAGCCCCGACAGGGGATTCTCCTACGAGCAGTACTTC.